These 18 T cell receptor beta chains were sequenced from one sample in a study of cytotoxic CD8 clonotypes in ibrutinib-treated CLL. Some clones are missing from TCRdb's copy, which holds only in-frame ones; the method was immunoSEQ multiplex PCR. This table holds 150,000 to 200,000 clones, nearly 90% found once. The sample in question was PBMCs, obtained at disease progression, from a patient treated with ibrutinib. The receptors were gathered from a human donor with chronic lymphocytic leukemia.

The chain employs TRBV7-8 and TRBJ2-7, with TRBD1 matching over 9 bases. The V gene end was trimmed by 3 bases and the J gene end by 4 bases; junction bases not matched to a gene: 4. This CDR3 has 14 residues. The germline V gene has CDR1 SGHVS and CDR2 FQNEAQ. The CDR3 region is CASSFPGQGYEQYF. The CDR3, as DNA: TGTGCCAGCAGCTTTCCGGGACAGGGTTACGAGCAGTACTTC.

Regarding this clone: The junction departs from the called germline gene at one end, perhaps through a read error. The V gene is TRBV19, the J gene TRBJ1-1; 7 bases are shared with TRBD1. CDR1 is LNHDA and CDR2 is SQIVND in the germline V gene (reference sequence). The CDR3 sequence is 16 residues long. The CDR3 DNA follows: TGTGCCAGTACTATACTCCGGGACAGAGTGAACACTGAAGCTTTCTTT. Amino acid sequence: CASTILRDRVNTEAFF.

V gene TRBV2 combines with J gene TRBJ2-7, with 9 bases that match TRBD1. The CDR3 is made up of 15 amino acids. CDR1 is SNHLY, CDR2 FYNNEI, per germline. The J segment lost 0 bases and the V segment lost 5 bases, leaving 5 bases of the junction unmatched. As DNA, the CDR3 is TGTGCCAGCAGTAAGGGACAGGGCAGCTCCTACGAGCAGTACTTC. Its translation is CASSKGQGSSYEQYF.

The chain recombines TRBV2 with TRBJ1-4, with a tentative D call TRBD1 (6 bases). The CDR3 is 14 amino acids. Germline CDR1 reads SNHLY; CDR2 reads FYNNEI. Deletions cut 9 bases from V and 7 bases from J, with 18 bases between. The CDR3 region is CASVMGHSGEKLFF. DNA for the CDR3: TGTGCCAGTGTTATGGGACACTCCGGTGAAAAACTGTTTTTT.

This chain links TRBV7-6 with TRBJ2-2; 8 bases agree with TRBD2. This CDR3 is 15 amino acids long. The ends lost 6 bases at V and 8 bases at J; junction bases unmatched: 11. The germline V gene encodes CDR1 SGHVS and CDR2 FNYEAQ. CDR3 region: CASRRQAGALGELFF. CDR3 nucleotide sequence: TGTGCCAGCAGGCGTCAAGCGGGAGCTCTTGGGGAGCTGTTTTTT. Looking up the rest from reference TRBV7-6 and TRBJ2-2 gives the full variable domain: GAGVSQSPRYKVTKRGQDVALRCDPISGHVSLYWYRQALGQGPEFLTYFNYEAQQDKSGLPNDRFSAERPEGSISTLTIQRTEQRDSAMYRCASRRQAGALGELFFGEGSRLTVL.

The rearrangement links TRBV6-1 to TRBJ2-7, with D unclear. The CDR3 contains 15 residues. Per the germline V gene, CDR1 is MNHNS and CDR2 is SASEGT. Trimming pared 2 bases from V and 2 bases from J, leaving 13 bases between. The CDR3 region is CASSESTAKTYEQYF. The CDR3 DNA reads TGTGCCAGCAGTGAAAGTACGGCAAAGACCTACGAGCAGTACTTC.

The chain couples TRBV5-1 to TRBJ2-3; D unclear. Germline loops: CDR1 SGHRS, CDR2 YFSETQ. Trimming removed 0 bases at V and 0 bases at J, with 8 bases between. The CDR3 consists of 15 residues. The CDR3 sequence: CASSLALGSTDTQYF. CDR3 nucleotides: TGCGCCAGCAGCTTGGCCTTGGGGAGCACAGATACGCAGTATTTT.

The chain recombines TRBV6-1 with TRBJ1-4; TRBD1 agrees at 8 bases. CDR1 MNHNS and CDR2 SASEGT come from the germline V gene. Trimming removed 1 base from V and 0 bases from J; junction bases left unmatched: 7. The CDR3 is made up of 18 amino acids. DNA of the CDR3: TGTGCCAGCAGTGAAGTGGGGACAGGCCTCACAACTAATGAAAAACTGTTTTTT. Its translation is CASSEVGTGLTTNEKLFF.

The chain employs TRBV6-5 and TRBJ1-2; the D gene is possibly TRBD1 (6 bases). Trimming took 7 bases from V and 7 from J, leaving 10 bases between them. The CDR3 length is 11 residues. Germline V gene lookup returns CDR1 MNHEY and CDR2 SVGAGI. The CDR3, as DNA: TGTGCCAGCAACAGGGAGGTTGGCTACACCTTC. Translated: CASNREVGYTF.

This rearrangement joins TRBV7-3 to TRBJ2-5, with TRBD2 matching 9 bases. Germline V lookup: CDR1 SGHTA, CDR2 FQGTGA. Germline trimming cut 5 bases from V and 0 bases from J; bases unmatched to any gene: 4. The CDR3 covers 15 residues. The CDR3 protein is CASSLLAGNQETQYF. The CDR3 DNA is TGTGCCAGCAGCCTTCTAGCGGGGAACCAAGAGACCCAGTACTTC.

The V gene is TRBV6-5, the J gene TRBJ1-1; 9 bases are a match to TRBD1. Germline lookup yields CDR1 MNHEY and CDR2 SVGAGI. The J segment lost 6 bases and the V segment lost 6 bases, leaving 8 bases of the junction unmatched. The CDR3 sequence is 14 residues long. CDR3 nucleotides: TGTGCCAGCAGCCCCGGGACAGGGATTGCTGAAGCTTTCTTT. This gives the protein CASSPGTGIAEAFF.

The chain has TRBV18 and TRBJ2-1, with D perhaps matching TRBD1 (5 bases). Germline V CDR1 and CDR2: KGHSH, LQKENI. This CDR3 is 13 amino acids long. The ends were cut back, 1 base at V and 4 bases at J, with 5 bases in the middle. The CDR3 region is CASSPQGYNEQFF. CDR3 DNA: TGTGCCAGCTCACCACAGGGGTACAATGAGCAGTTCTTC.

The rearrangement links TRBV7-2 to TRBJ2-7; 8 bases are shared with TRBD2. The CDR3 extends over 15 amino acids. Germline trimming cut 5 bases from V and 5 bases from J; bases unmatched to any gene: 11. Germline CDR1 reads SGHTA; CDR2 reads FQGNSA. The CDR3 DNA sequence: TGTGCCAGCAGCCGCTCTTGGCGGGAGGCGAACGAGCAGTACTTC. Translated: CASSRSWREANEQYF.

This chain joins TRBV9 and TRBJ2-1, with 16 bases lining up with TRBD2. Trimming removed 2 bases from V and 7 bases from J; junction bases left unmatched: 18. Germline CDR1 reads SGDLS; CDR2 reads YYNGEE. The CDR3 is 21 residues long. CDR3 in amino acids: CASSVRAVPGLAGGPGNEQFF. CDR3 nucleotide sequence: TGTGCCAGCAGCGTTAGGGCGGTCCCGGGACTAGCGGGAGGGCCAGGGAATGAGCAGTTCTTC.

CDR3 protein: CASKTSGITDTQYF. The DNA of the CDR3 is TGTGCCAGCAAGACTAGCGGGATCACAGATACGCAGTATTTT. The gene calls are TRBV2 and TRBJ2-3; 11 bases agree with TRBD2. Germline V gives CDR1 SNHLY, CDR2 FYNNEI. V gave up 7 bases and J gave up 2 bases; unmatched junction bases: 2. This CDR3 contains 14 residues. The complete variable domain, with remaining parts taken from reference TRBV2 and TRBJ2-3, reads EPEVTQTPSHQVTQMGQEVILRCVPISNHLYFYWYRQILGQKVEFLVSFYNNEISEKSEIFDDQFSVERPDGSNFTLKIRSTKLEDSAMYFCASKTSGITDTQYFGPGTRLTVL.

J is TRBJ1-1 and V is TRBV5-1; D possibly corresponds to TRBD1 (5 bases). CDR1 is SGHRS and CDR2 is YFSETQ in the germline V gene. The ends were cut back, 0 bases at V and 1 base at J, with 10 bases in the middle. This CDR3 spans 15 amino acids. The CDR3 here is CASSLVGGENTEAFF. CDR3 in DNA: TGCGCCAGCAGCTTGGTTGGGGGTGAGAACACTGAAGCTTTCTTT.

V and J are TRBV7-2 and TRBJ1-2; 9 nucleotides align to TRBD1. V lost 1 base, J lost 8 bases, and 8 bases stayed unmatched. This CDR3 has 15 amino acids. CDR1 SGHTA and CDR2 FQGNSA come from the germline V gene. CDR3 residues: CASSLVPDRGSGYTF. CDR3 nucleotide sequence: TGTGCCAGCAGCTTAGTCCCCGACAGGGGGTCCGGCTACACCTTC.

This rearrangement joins TRBV27 to TRBJ1-3; D not resolved. This CDR3 has 14 amino acids. V lost 6 bases and J 4 bases, leaving 13 bases between the germline ends. Germline-derived CDR1 and CDR2 are MNHEY and SMNVEV (reference sequence). In DNA, the CDR3 is TGTGCCAGCAGAGACGTTGCTAGAGGAAACACCATATATTTT. Its protein is CASRDVARGNTIYF.